Reported below is one TCR beta chain. Method: immunoSEQ multiplex PCR; TCRdb's copy keeps in-frame clones and lacks some. Among approximately 150,000 clones listed, less than 95% were seen once. V lost 2 bases and J lost 2, with 8 bases in between. The CDR3 runs to 14 residues. Looked up from germline, CDR1 is SNHLY and CDR2 is FYNNEI. The data were obtained in a study of control samples from healthy donors and cancer patients. Sequenced material: blood. This TCR was recovered from a man between 18 and 35 years old in good health. This chain joins TRBV2 and TRBJ2-3; D is perhaps TRBD2 (5 bases). CDR3 residues: CASSESGVTDTQYF. The CDR3 DNA follows: TGTGCCAGCAGTGAAAGCGGAGTCACAGATACGCAGTATTTT.